Detailed here is one T cell receptor (beta chain). What it binds is unknown. The trim removed 9 bases at V and 7 bases at J, leaving 2 bases unmatched. The CDR3 runs 12 residues. Germline CDR1 MGHDK, CDR2 SYGVNS. The record originates from a study of cytomegalovirus exposure and HLA in healthy donors. Use of 60 Vbeta and 13 Jbeta primers characterized the PCR. Measured with immunoSEQ multiplex PCR; TCRdb has only the in-frame clones, and not every one. Seen here are about 94,000 clones, 81% observed once, and the top ten hold 9% to 12%. Study-level findings and limits: Most TCR sequences were uncommon, yet certain public TCRs appeared in many donors. In vitro, a few CMV-associated chains proved specific for CMV antigens. Highest at DRB1 and lowest at HLA-C, TCR association rates differed among HLA loci in a later analysis. According to reports, the classifier identified cytomegalovirus status with high specificity and sensitivity.

Sequencing was done on a sample of PBMCs. This TCR was sampled from a human donor in good health. The chain uses TRBV25-1 and TRBJ1-6, with 8 bases fitting TRBD1. This chain's CDR3 is CASGQGNSPLHF. For the CDR3, the DNA is TGTGCCAGTGGACAGGGCAATTCACCCCTCCACTTT.